These 27 T cell receptor beta chains share one sample of origin, sequenced in a study of blood T cell repertoires in COVID-19. Only in-frame clones appear in the TCRdb table, and some are missing; sequencing was by immunoSEQ multiplex PCR. In the table there are about 34,000 clones, around 90% of which are singletons. The sequenced sample consisted of peripheral blood. These receptors all come from a man in his sixties or seventies with active COVID-19.

The rearrangement joins TRBV11-2 to TRBJ1-1; D may be TRBD1 (6 bases). CDR1 SGHAT and CDR2 FQNNGV come from the germline V gene. The CDR3 is 14 amino acids. Trimming left V 5 bases short and J 6 bases short, with 16 bases between. DNA for the CDR3: TGTGCCAGCAGCACGGGGGGCTCTGGCGCTGAAGCTTTCTTT. It yields the protein CASSTGGSGAEAFF.

The chain joins TRBV19 to TRBJ1-1; D gene unclear. Germline assignment: CDR1 LNHDA and CDR2 SQIVND (reference sequence). The V and J ends lost 5 bases and 0 bases respectively, with 10 bases between them. This CDR3 has 14 amino acids. The CDR3 DNA sequence: TGTGCCAGTAGTCTAATGACACTGAACACTGAAGCTTTCTTT. Protein sequence: CASSLMTLNTEAFF.

The gene calls are TRBV9 and TRBJ1-2; no clear D gene. V dropped 2 bases and J dropped 2 bases, with 13 bases sitting between them. Germline-derived CDR1 and CDR2 are SGDLS and YYNGEE. The CDR3 sequence is 15 residues long. The chain's CDR3 is CASSVGLIPNYGYTF. CDR3 coding DNA: TGTGCCAGCAGCGTGGGCCTCATTCCAAACTATGGCTACACCTTC.

The rearrangement links TRBV4-1 to TRBJ2-7, with TRBD1 identical over 7 bases. The germline V gene encodes CDR1 MGHRA and CDR2 YSYEKL. This CDR3 contains 16 residues. The V and J ends lost 2 bases and 0 bases, in that order; junction bases with no gene match: 7. The CDR3 coding sequence is TGCGCCAGCAGCCAAACCGGGACAGTTAGCTCCTACGAGCAGTACTTC. Translation: CASSQTGTVSSYEQYF.

V usage is TRBV2 and J usage is TRBJ1-3; 7 bases align to TRBD1. The germline V gene encodes CDR1 SNHLY and CDR2 FYNNEI. The CDR3 covers 13 residues. V was pared by 6 bases and J by 1 base, with 0 bases of the junction left unmatched. In nucleotides, the CDR3 is TGTGCCAGCAGGGACAGGTCTGGAAACACCATATATTTT. Translation gives CASRDRSGNTIYF.

DNA of the CDR3: TGTGCCAGCAGGGACTTAAGTCGGGCAGATACGCAGTATTTT. The encoded protein is CASRDLSRADTQYF. The chain employs TRBV6-5 and TRBJ2-3; TRBD2 might be the D (5 bases). The CDR3 is 14 amino acids. V dropped 6 bases and J dropped 4 bases, with 14 bases sitting between them. Germline CDR1 MNHEY, CDR2 SVGAGI.

The CDR3 DNA reads TGTGCCATTTCCGTGACGCTAGACTCCGGGGAGCTGTTTTTT. It yields the protein CAISVTLDSGELFF. This chain uses TRBV10-3 with TRBJ2-2; D remains ambiguous. This CDR3 comprises 14 residues. The germline V and J ends were trimmed by 9 bases and 6 bases, with 17 bases remaining between them. From germline, CDR1 is ENHRY and CDR2 SYGVKD.

This chain uses TRBV5-1 with TRBJ2-7; 10 positions agree with TRBD1. Germline lookup yields CDR1 SGHRS and CDR2 YFSETQ. The CDR3 runs 13 residues. Losses at the gene ends were 9 bases for V and 0 bases for J; bases not matched to a gene: 3. CDR3 protein: CATGTGDSYEQYF. The DNA for the CDR3 is TGCGCCACCGGGACAGGGGACTCCTACGAGCAGTACTTC. The full variable domain, with the rest looked up from reference TRBV5-1 and TRBJ2-7, is KAGVTQTPRYLIKTRGQQVTLSCSPISGHRSVSWYQQTPGQGLQFLFEYFSETQRNKGNFPGRFSGRQFSNSRSEMNVSTLELGDSALYLCATGTGDSYEQYFGPGTRLTVT.

The J gene is TRBJ2-2, the V gene TRBV10-3; D is possibly TRBD2 (7 bases). Germline V gene data show CDR1 as ENHRY and CDR2 as SYGVKD. V was cut by 9 bases and J by 0 bases, with 11 bases left in between. The CDR3 sequence is 14 residues long. CDR3 nucleotides: TGTGCCATTCGGGGGGCAGCGAACACCGGGGAGCTGTTTTTT. This encodes CAIRGAANTGELFF.

V and J are TRBV3-1 (or the pseudogene TRBV3-2) and TRBJ1-3; D is uncertain. Germline CDR1 reads LGHDT; CDR2 reads YNNKEL (reference sequence). The V and J ends lost 4 bases and 3 bases respectively, with 7 bases between them. The CDR3 runs to 13 residues. CDR3 sequence: CASSRENGNTIYF. CDR3 DNA sequence: TGTGCCAGCAGCCGGGAGAATGGAAACACCATATATTTT.

The sample holds one count of this clone. V and J are TRBV5-8 and TRBJ2-2; D may be TRBD2 (5 bases). The V end lost 2 bases, the J end lost 0 bases, and 14 bases lay between the germline ends. The CDR3 covers 17 residues. Germline lookup yields CDR1 SGHTS and CDR2 YDEGEE. This chain's CDR3 is CASSFISGPTNTGELFF. The CDR3 DNA reads TGTGCCAGCAGCTTTATAAGCGGACCCACGAACACCGGGGAGCTGTTTTTT. Full variable domain (rest looked up from reference TRBV5-8 and TRBJ2-2): EAGVTQSPTHLIKTRGQQATLRCSPISGHTSVYWYQQALGLGLQFLLWYDEGEERNRGNFPPRFSGRQFPNYSSELNVNALELEDSALYLCASSFISGPTNTGELFFGEGSRLTVL.

On this clone itself: Other DNA sequences in this sample translate to the same CDR3. The gene calls are TRBV6-4 and TRBJ1-5; maybe TRBD1 (5 bases). Trimming removed 6 bases from V and 7 bases from J, with 19 bases in between. CDR1 is MRHNA and CDR2 is SNTAGT in the germline V gene. The CDR3 totals 15 residues. Here the CDR3 reads CASSPQGGEGQPQHF. The CDR3 nucleotides read TGTGCCAGCAGCCCTCAGGGAGGGGAAGGCCAGCCCCAGCATTTT.

The gene calls are TRBV10-3 and TRBJ1-1; a weak D match, TRBD1 (6 bases). Deletions cut 10 bases from V and 5 bases from J, with 17 bases between. Germline V gene sequence: CDR1 ENHRY, CDR2 SYGVKD. The CDR3 sequence is 13 residues long. DNA for the CDR3: TGTGCCAACAGGGACGCCAGGGATACTGAAGCTTTCTTT. Translation gives CANRDARDTEAFF.

This chain connects TRBV4-1 to TRBJ1-3; a weak D match, TRBD1 (6 bases). Trimming cost V 4 bases and J 4 bases, with 20 bases left between them. CDR1 and CDR2 (germline): MGHRA, YSYEKL. This CDR3 comprises 17 residues. Here the CDR3 reads CASSPGPGGRRGNTIYF. CDR3 DNA: TGCGCCAGCAGCCCAGGTCCGGGGGGGCGCAGAGGAAACACCATATATTTT.

Here the CDR3 DNA reads TGTGCCATCAGCCCACCGGGACAGGGGAGCACCGGGGAGCTGTTTTTT. This sequence encodes CAISPPGQGSTGELFF. J is TRBJ2-2 and V is TRBV10-3; 10 bases match TRBD1. With 6 bases clipped from V and 4 bases from J, the junction kept 8 bases outside the gene matches. This CDR3 spans 16 amino acids. Looked up from germline, CDR1 is ENHRY and CDR2 is SYGVKD.

The chain carries TRBV6-2 or TRBV6-3 and TRBJ1-5; D remains unclear. V dropped 2 bases and J dropped 1 base, with 18 bases sitting between them. The CDR3 length is 18 residues. The germline V gene has CDR1 MNHEY and CDR2 SVGEGT. Here the CDR3 reads CASSYENFQIGSNQPQHF. The CDR3, as DNA: TGTGCCAGCAGTTACGAAAACTTCCAAATCGGGAGCAATCAGCCCCAGCATTTT.

The J gene is TRBJ2-1, the V gene TRBV6-4; 8 bases are a match to TRBD1. After removal of 4 bases from V and 2 bases from J, the junction contained 1 base not matched to a gene. This CDR3 comprises 14 residues. The V gene's germline CDR1 is MRHNA and CDR2 SNTAGT. The CDR3, as DNA: TGTGCCAGCAGTGTGGACAGGGCCTACAATGAGCAGTTCTTC. Protein sequence: CASSVDRAYNEQFF.

V gene TRBV14 combines with J gene TRBJ2-2; no clear D gene. Germline V gene lookup returns CDR1 SGHDN and CDR2 FVKESK. The CDR3 contains 15 residues. V was trimmed by 0 bases and J by 3 bases, leaving 8 bases between them. CDR3 residues: CASSQDLRYTGELFF. CDR3 nucleotides: TGTGCCAGCAGCCAAGATCTCCGGTACACCGGGGAGCTGTTTTTT.

The chain joins TRBV5-1 to TRBJ2-1, with TRBD1 identical over 8 bases. Germline V lookup: CDR1 SGHRS, CDR2 YFSETQ. The J segment lost 6 bases and the V segment lost 4 bases, leaving 6 bases of the junction unmatched. The CDR3 has 14 amino acids. Written as DNA, the CDR3 is TGCGCCAGCAGCCCCGGGACAGGTCTCAATGAGCAGTTCTTC. It specifies CASSPGTGLNEQFF.

V is TRBV4-1 and J is TRBJ1-2, with TRBD1 matching 8 bases. Germline CDR1 reads MGHRA; CDR2 reads YSYEKL. The V and J ends lost 2 bases and 4 bases, in that order; junction bases with no gene match: 6. This CDR3 contains 15 residues. CDR3 region: CASSQPRQGPYGYTF. The DNA for the CDR3 is TGCGCCAGCAGCCAACCCCGACAGGGGCCCTATGGCTACACCTTC.

The gene calls are TRBV7-2 and TRBJ2-1; 11 positions agree with TRBD2. With V trimmed by 3 bases and J by 0 bases, 7 bases remained unmatched. The CDR3 sequence is 18 residues long. Germline values: CDR1 SGHTA, CDR2 FQGNSA. CDR3 loop: CASSFLAGGYSSYNEQFF. The CDR3 DNA follows: TGTGCCAGCAGCTTTCTAGCGGGAGGCTATTCCTCCTACAATGAGCAGTTCTTC.

This clone has just one count. V usage is TRBV24-1 and J usage is TRBJ1-2; D is perhaps TRBD1 (5 bases). Trimming took 3 bases from V and 0 from J, leaving 13 bases between them. Per the germline V gene, CDR1 is KGHDR and CDR2 is SFDVKD. The CDR3 covers 16 residues. CDR3 coding DNA: TGTGCCACCAGTGATCTACAGGAGAGAGCTAACTATGGCTACACCTTC. It specifies CATSDLQERANYGYTF.

The chain combines TRBV10-2 with TRBJ1-5; D is unresolved. The CDR3 extends over 13 amino acids. The germline V and J ends were trimmed by 2 bases and 5 bases, with 7 bases remaining between them. In germline, CDR1 is WSHSY, CDR2 SAAADI. The CDR3 DNA reads as TGCGCCAGCAGTGAGGCCCTACATCAGCCCCAGCATTTT. Protein product: CASSEALHQPQHF.

The V call is TRBV18, the J call TRBJ1-1, with TRBD1 as a possible D gene (5 bases). CDR1 KGHSH and CDR2 LQKENI come from the germline V gene. The CDR3 spans 15 residues. The V gene lost 3 bases and the J gene lost 0 bases, with 11 bases spanning the gap. The CDR3 DNA reads TGTGCCAGCTCACCCGGGGGATCTTTGAACACTGAAGCTTTCTTT. This translates into CASSPGGSLNTEAFF.

This clone was observed a single time. The chain combines TRBV4-3 with TRBJ2-1; the D is unclear. The CDR3 is 17 amino acids. Trimming shortened V by 1 base and J by 0 bases, and 13 bases separated the two germline ends. Germline loops: CDR1 LGHNA, CDR2 YSLEER. The CDR3 DNA sequence: TGCGCCAGCAGCCAAGGAGGATCGGTTAACTCCTACAATGAGCAGTTCTTC. This gives the protein CASSQGGSVNSYNEQFF.

The V and J genes are TRBV5-1 and TRBJ2-1, with TRBD2 matching 11 bases. The CDR3 consists of 16 residues. Germline CDR1 reads SGHRS; CDR2 reads YFSETQ. Trimming took 3 bases from V and 6 from J; bases not matched to a gene: 8. The CDR3 bases are TGCGCCAGCAGCTATACGGGACTAGCGGAGATCAATGAGCAGTTCTTC. Translating it yields CASSYTGLAEINEQFF.

The chain combines TRBV19 with TRBJ1-5; TRBD1 matches at 11 bases. Germline CDR1 and CDR2: LNHDA and SQIVND (reference sequence). There are 13 residues in the CDR3. J lost 4 bases, V lost 9 bases, and 2 bases had no gene match. The CDR3 here is CASGTGGNQPQHF. DNA of the CDR3: TGTGCCAGCGGGACAGGGGGAAATCAGCCCCAGCATTTT.